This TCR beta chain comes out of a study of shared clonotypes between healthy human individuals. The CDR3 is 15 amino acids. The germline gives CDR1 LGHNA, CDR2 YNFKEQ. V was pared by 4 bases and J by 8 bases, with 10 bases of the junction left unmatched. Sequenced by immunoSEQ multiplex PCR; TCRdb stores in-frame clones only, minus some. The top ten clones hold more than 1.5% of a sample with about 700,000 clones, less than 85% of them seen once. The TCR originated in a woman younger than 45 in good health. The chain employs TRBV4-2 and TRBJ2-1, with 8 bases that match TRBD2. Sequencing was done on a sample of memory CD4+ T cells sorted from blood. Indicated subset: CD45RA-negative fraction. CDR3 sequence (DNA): TGTGCCAGCAGCCGATCCGGGACTAGTTCCCATGAGCAGTTCTTC. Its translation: CASSRSGTSSHEQFF.